The 30 T cell receptor beta chains given below trace back to one sample, sequenced in a study of radiation and T cells in renal cell carcinoma. Time point reported: blood 2 weeks post-SBRT. Treatment defined: 15 Gy SBRT to primary tumor, nephrectomy 4 weeks later. Sequenced by immunoSEQ multiplex PCR; TCRdb stores in-frame clones only, minus some. The table shows roughly 120,000 clones, with about 81% occurring only once. Sequences were derived from blood, sampled from a patient whose treatment included radiotherapy and nephrectomy. The origin of the receptors is a woman aged 55-69 years with renal cell carcinoma.

The chain has TRBV5-4 and TRBJ1-3, with D maybe TRBD1 (6 bases). This CDR3 is built from 16 residues. Per the germline V gene, CDR1 is SGHNT and CDR2 is YYREEE (reference sequence). V was shortened by 3 bases and J by 4 bases, with 17 bases between the two germline ends. CDR3 bases: TGTGCCAGCAGCTCTGTACAGGGATCAACAGGAAACACCATATATTTT. Translation gives CASSSVQGSTGNTIYF.

The table lists this clone with many counts. J is TRBJ1-1 and V is TRBV5-8; 8 bases line up with TRBD1. The CDR3 runs 14 residues. The germline gives CDR1 SGHTS, CDR2 YDEGEE. J was trimmed by 4 bases and V by 4 bases; bases with no gene match: 6. This chain's CDR3 is CASSVRQGTTEAFF. In DNA form, the CDR3 reads TGTGCCAGCAGCGTACGACAGGGGACCACTGAAGCTTTCTTT. The full variable domain, rest sourced from reference TRBV5-8 and TRBJ1-1, is EAGVTQSPTHLIKTRGQQATLRCSPISGHTSVYWYQQALGLGLQFLLWYDEGEERNRGNFPPRFSGRQFPNYSSELNVNALELEDSALYLCASSVRQGTTEAFFGQGTRLTVV.

This clone came up a few times. The CDR3 nucleotides are TGTGCCAGCAGCTTAGCGGGACAGTTGTACCGCGAGCAGTACTTC. Amino acid sequence: CASSLAGQLYREQYF. The chain uses TRBV7-9 and TRBJ2-7; 7 bases align to TRBD1. With 0 bases clipped from V and 6 bases from J, the junction kept 8 bases outside the gene matches. The germline V gene encodes CDR1 SEHNR and CDR2 FQNEAQ (reference sequence). There are 15 residues in the CDR3.

The chain links TRBV7-2 to TRBJ1-5, with D perhaps TRBD1 (5 bases). V was clipped by 6 bases and J by 7 bases, with 13 bases between them. The CDR3 is 13 residues long. Germline loops: CDR1 SGHTA, CDR2 FQGNSA. CDR3 protein: CASSWGLRQPQHF. CDR3 DNA: TGTGCCAGCAGTTGGGGGTTGCGGCAGCCCCAGCATTTT.

This clone was counted only a few times. The V and J genes are TRBV7-9 and TRBJ1-2, with 8 nucleotides matching TRBD1. Trimming took 1 base from V and 4 from J; bases not matched to a gene: 5. The CDR3 covers 15 residues. Germline CDR1 SEHNR, CDR2 FQNEAQ (reference sequence). The CDR3 sequence: CASSLDGQGVYGYTF. The CDR3 DNA sequence: TGTGCCAGCAGCTTAGATGGACAGGGAGTCTATGGCTACACCTTC.

This clone was seen only once. The CDR3 sequence is CASSQGGDRGIGKLFF. The DNA for the CDR3 is TGTGCCAGCTCCCAGGGGGGGGACAGGGGAATCGGAAAACTGTTTTTT. This rearrangement joins TRBV28 to TRBJ1-4; TRBD1 matches 10 bases. The CDR3 loop spans 16 amino acids. From germline, CDR1 is MDHEN and CDR2 SYDVKM. The trim removed 8 bases at V and 10 bases at J, leaving 16 bases unmatched.

The chain carries TRBV6-5 and TRBJ1-1; D remains unclear. There are 12 residues in the CDR3. Trimming stripped 6 bases from V and 7 bases from J, with 12 bases between. Germline loops: CDR1 MNHEY, CDR2 SVGAGI. CDR3 in amino acids: CASSLRRGEAFF. The CDR3 region has the DNA TGTGCCAGCAGCCTCCGACGGGGTGAAGCTTTCTTT.

V gene TRBV10-2 combines with J gene TRBJ2-7, with 9 nucleotides matching TRBD1. The CDR3 is 15 residues long. With V trimmed by 4 bases and J by 5 bases, 9 bases remained unmatched. Germline V gene lookup returns CDR1 WSHSY and CDR2 SAAADI. In DNA form, the CDR3 reads TGCGCCAGCAGTGCCCCGGGACAGGGAGACGACGAGCAGTACTTC. Protein: CASSAPGQGDDEQYF.

CDR3 in DNA: TGTGCCAGCAGCCCTAATGTTCTCACAGATACGCAGTATTTT. Amino acids: CASSPNVLTDTQYF. V and J are TRBV7-6 and TRBJ2-3, with unresolved D. V lost 5 bases and J lost 2, with 11 bases in between. This CDR3 has 14 amino acids. Germline lookup yields CDR1 SGHVS and CDR2 FNYEAQ. Filled out from reference TRBV7-6 and TRBJ2-3, the complete variable domain reads GAGVSQSPRYKVTKRGQDVALRCDPISGHVSLYWYRQALGQGPEFLTYFNYEAQQDKSGLPNDRFSAERPEGSISTLTIQRTEQRDSAMYRCASSPNVLTDTQYFGPGTRLTVL.

The gene calls are TRBV19 and TRBJ1-1; D call uncertain. This CDR3 contains 14 residues. Per the germline V gene, CDR1 is LNHDA and CDR2 is SQIVND (reference sequence). V lost 5 bases and J 0 bases, leaving 10 bases between the germline ends. Here the CDR3 reads CASSPAGLNTEAFF. DNA of the CDR3: TGTGCCAGTAGTCCCGCAGGCTTGAACACTGAAGCTTTCTTT.

This chain joins TRBV5-1 and TRBJ2-6, with 9 bases aligning to TRBD1. V lost 3 bases to trimming and J lost 1 base; unmatched junction nucleotides: 5. This CDR3 is built from 17 residues. Germline values: CDR1 SGHRS, CDR2 YFSETQ. CDR3 coding DNA: TGCGCCAGCAGCTGGACAGGGGAGGAATCTGGGGCCAACGTCCTGACTTTC. Translating gives CASSWTGEESGANVLTF.

The gene calls are TRBV19 and TRBJ1-2; D may be TRBD1 (5 bases). With 7 bases removed from V and 0 bases from J, the gap between germline ends came to 30 bases. The germline V gene encodes CDR1 LNHDA and CDR2 SQIVND (reference sequence). The CDR3 is 20 residues long. The CDR3 bases are TGTGCCAGTAACCCTTTTTACTCTCATGAATGGGGGAAGACTAACTATGGCTACACCTTC. As protein: CASNPFYSHEWGKTNYGYTF.

The chain links TRBV28 to TRBJ1-4; D may be TRBD1 (6 bases). The CDR3 has 14 residues. In germline, CDR1 is MDHEN, CDR2 SYDVKM. V lost 6 bases to trimming and J lost 4 bases, with 12 bases between them. CDR3 DNA sequence: TGTGCCAGCAGAAACGGACAGTTTAATGAAAAACTGTTTTTT. As protein: CASRNGQFNEKLFF.

This rearrangement joins TRBV11-3 to TRBJ1-1; 10 nucleotides line up with TRBD1. The CDR3 length is 13 residues. Germline CDR1 is SGHNT and CDR2 is YENEEA. Unmatched junction bases numbered 4, after V lost 5 bases and J lost 7 bases. CDR3 region: CASSPRDRGEAFF. The CDR3 region has the DNA TGTGCCAGCAGCCCCCGGGACAGGGGTGAAGCTTTCTTT.

The chain recombines TRBV10-3 with TRBJ2-5, with 10 bases identical to TRBD1. The CDR3 has 16 residues. Per germline, CDR1 ENHRY and CDR2 SYGVKD. V dropped 6 bases and J dropped 2; count of bases not matched to a gene: 9. In nucleotides, the CDR3 is TGTGCCATCAGGGAAGGACAGGGGGGCGGACAAGAGACCCAGTACTTC. Its translation: CAIREGQGGGQETQYF.

The genes are TRBV19 and TRBJ2-7, with D possibly matching TRBD2 (6 bases). Germline CDR1 LNHDA, CDR2 SQIVND (reference sequence). The length of the CDR3 is 15 residues. The V and J ends lost 5 bases and 2 bases respectively, with 16 bases between them. As DNA, the CDR3 is TGTGCCAGTAGTGTACCGGGACTGAGAACCTACGAGCAGTACTTC. Amino acids: CASSVPGLRTYEQYF.

This clone was observed a few times. The chain couples TRBV5-1 to TRBJ1-1; D is ambiguous. The CDR3 length is 14 residues. V lost 4 bases, J lost 0 bases, and 10 bases lay in between. CDR1 SGHRS and CDR2 YFSETQ come from the germline V gene. For the CDR3, the DNA is TGCGCCAGCAGCCGGTCCCAGCTGAACACTGAAGCTTTCTTT. It codes for CASSRSQLNTEAFF.

This clone was seen only a few times. This sequence joins TRBV2 and TRBJ1-1; D remains ambiguous. The CDR3 has 12 residues. CDR1 is SNHLY, CDR2 FYNNEI, per germline. Trimming took off 8 bases at V and 3 bases at J, with 10 bases between the two ends. The CDR3 spells CASELGYTEAFF. CDR3 nucleotides: TGTGCCAGCGAGTTAGGGTACACTGAAGCTTTCTTT.

The chain uses TRBV6-5 and TRBJ2-5, with a weak D call TRBD2 (5 bases). Trimming removed 5 bases at V and 1 base at J, with 11 bases between. The CDR3 has 14 residues. Germline-derived CDR1 and CDR2 are MNHEY and SVGAGI. CDR3 in DNA: TGTGCCAGCAGTACCCCAGCGGTCCAAGAGACCCAGTACTTC. Its protein is CASSTPAVQETQYF.

The J gene is TRBJ2-7, the V gene TRBV5-4; 10 nucleotides align to TRBD2. The CDR3 is 17 amino acids. J gave up 0 bases and V 4 bases, and 10 bases lay outside the gene matches. CDR1 and CDR2 from the germline V gene are SGHNT and YYREEE (reference sequence). DNA of the CDR3: TGTGCCAGCAGCCCCGGGTCTAGCGGGAGCCTCTCCTACGAGCAGTACTTC. Protein: CASSPGSSGSLSYEQYF.

This chain's CDR3 is CASSLRTSGGYEQYF. CDR3 coding DNA: TGTGCCAGCAGTCTACGGACTAGCGGGGGTTACGAGCAGTACTTC. The chain has TRBV28 and TRBJ2-7; 13 bases are shared with TRBD2. V dropped 5 bases and J dropped 4; count of bases not matched to a gene: 5. Per the germline V gene, CDR1 is MDHEN and CDR2 is SYDVKM. This CDR3 region has 15 residues.

This sequence joins TRBV28 and TRBJ1-1; TRBD1 agrees at 7 bases. Unmatched junction bases numbered 12, after V lost 5 bases and J lost 0 bases. Germline lookup yields CDR1 MDHEN and CDR2 SYDVKM. The CDR3 runs to 17 residues. The CDR3 bases are TGTGCCAGCAGTGACGGAACAGGGGTCGGGTTGAACACTGAAGCTTTCTTT. This codes for CASSDGTGVGLNTEAFF.

The V call is TRBV2, the J call TRBJ1-4, with D possibly matching TRBD1 (5 bases). The CDR3 covers 14 residues. V was trimmed by 2 bases and J by 5 bases, leaving 9 bases between them. Germline V gene sequence: CDR1 SNHLY, CDR2 FYNNEI. In nucleotides, the CDR3 is TGTGCCAGCAGTGAAAAGACAGAAAATGAAAAACTGTTTTTT. Translating it yields CASSEKTENEKLFF.

The J gene is TRBJ2-1, the V gene TRBV2; D is possibly TRBD1 or TRBD2 (5 bases each). V was shortened by 9 bases and J by 5 bases, with 14 bases between the two germline ends. Per germline, CDR1 SNHLY and CDR2 FYNNEI. This CDR3 is built from 13 residues. The CDR3 DNA reads as TGTGCCAGTACCACCGGGACCAACAATGAGCAGTTCTTC. Translation: CASTTGTNNEQFF.

The chain is built from TRBV4-1 and TRBJ1-4, with 10 positions matching TRBD1. Per germline, CDR1 MGHRA and CDR2 YSYEKL. Losses at the gene ends were 1 base for V and 7 bases for J; bases not matched to a gene: 18. The CDR3 has 20 amino acids. CDR3 nucleotide sequence: TGCGCCAGCAGCCAAGTAAGCTTACTTGAGACAGGGGGCTCTAGTGAAAAACTGTTTTTT. Protein: CASSQVSLLETGGSSEKLFF.

The chain uses TRBV9 and TRBJ1-2; TRBD1 matches 7 bases. In germline, CDR1 is SGDLS, CDR2 YYNGEE. The CDR3 consists of 13 residues. The junction had 5 bases not matched to a gene; V was cut back by 3 bases and J by 6 bases. The CDR3 protein is CASSAGQANGYTF. The CDR3 bases are TGTGCCAGCAGCGCCGGACAGGCCAATGGCTACACCTTC.

This sequence joins TRBV11-2 and TRBJ2-7; the D gene is possibly TRBD1 (6 bases). The CDR3 spans 18 residues. Germline lookup yields CDR1 SGHAT and CDR2 FQNNGV. The ends were cut back, 5 bases at V and 0 bases at J, with 23 bases in the middle. The CDR3 region has the DNA TGTGCCAGCAGCCGGATACGATCCGGGACATCAAGCTCCTACGAGCAGTACTTC. It translates to CASSRIRSGTSSSYEQYF.

The chain links TRBV20-1 to TRBJ2-7, with unresolved D. Trimming removed 6 bases at V and 2 bases at J, with 8 bases between. Germline values: CDR1 DFQATT, CDR2 SNEGSKA (reference sequence). The CDR3 loop spans 11 amino acids. The CDR3 nucleotides read TGCAGTGCCCCTGGTGCCTACGAGCAGTACTTC. It translates to CSAPGAYEQYF.

CDR3: CASSSLAGGSDTQYF. CDR3 DNA sequence: TGTGCCAGCAGCTCCTTGGCGGGAGGATCAGATACGCAGTATTTT. The genes are TRBV7-9 and TRBJ2-3; TRBD2 matches 8 bases. Germline CDR1 reads SEHNR; CDR2 reads FQNEAQ (reference sequence). J lost 4 bases, V lost 4 bases, and 7 bases had no gene match. This CDR3 spans 15 amino acids.

The rearrangement links TRBV6-1 to TRBJ2-1, with D possibly TRBD2 on 5 matching bases. V was cut by 11 bases and J by 8 bases, with 19 bases left in between. Per germline, CDR1 MNHNS and CDR2 SASEGT. There are 13 residues in the CDR3. The CDR3 here is CAGMRAVGDEQFF. DNA for the CDR3: TGTGCCGGGATGAGGGCTGTGGGCGATGAGCAGTTCTTC.